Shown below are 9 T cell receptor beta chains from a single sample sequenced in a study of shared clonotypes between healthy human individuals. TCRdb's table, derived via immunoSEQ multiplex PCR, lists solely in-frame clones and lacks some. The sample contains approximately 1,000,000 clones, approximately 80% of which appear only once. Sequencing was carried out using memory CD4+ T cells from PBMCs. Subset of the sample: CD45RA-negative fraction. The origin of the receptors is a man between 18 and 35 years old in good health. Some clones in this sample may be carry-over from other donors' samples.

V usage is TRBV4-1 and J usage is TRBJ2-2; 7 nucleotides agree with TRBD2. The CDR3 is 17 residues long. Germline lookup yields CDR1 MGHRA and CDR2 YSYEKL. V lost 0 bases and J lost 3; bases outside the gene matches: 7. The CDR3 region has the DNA TGCGCCAGCAGCCAAGATCCCTCGGGAGGATACACCGGGGAGCTGTTTTTT. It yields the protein CASSQDPSGGYTGELFF.

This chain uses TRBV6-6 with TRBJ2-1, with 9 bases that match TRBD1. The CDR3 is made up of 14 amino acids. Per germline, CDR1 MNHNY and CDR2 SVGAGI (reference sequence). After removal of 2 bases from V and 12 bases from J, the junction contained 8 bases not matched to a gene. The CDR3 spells CASSYGTGLKGQFF. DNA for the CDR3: TGTGCCAGCAGTTACGGGACAGGGTTAAAGGGGCAGTTCTTC.

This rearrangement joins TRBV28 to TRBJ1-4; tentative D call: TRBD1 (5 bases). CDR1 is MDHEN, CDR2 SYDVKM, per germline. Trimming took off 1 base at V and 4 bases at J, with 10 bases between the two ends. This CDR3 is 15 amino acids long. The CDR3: CASSLLGRYNEKLFF. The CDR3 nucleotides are TGTGCCAGCAGTTTATTGGGACGGTATAATGAAAAACTGTTTTTT.

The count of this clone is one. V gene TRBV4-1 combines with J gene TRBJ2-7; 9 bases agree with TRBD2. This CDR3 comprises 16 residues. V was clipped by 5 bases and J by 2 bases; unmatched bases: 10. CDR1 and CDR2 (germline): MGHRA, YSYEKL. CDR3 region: CASSETKPSGTYEQYF. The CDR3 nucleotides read TGCGCCAGCAGCGAAACAAAACCTAGCGGGACCTACGAGCAGTACTTC.

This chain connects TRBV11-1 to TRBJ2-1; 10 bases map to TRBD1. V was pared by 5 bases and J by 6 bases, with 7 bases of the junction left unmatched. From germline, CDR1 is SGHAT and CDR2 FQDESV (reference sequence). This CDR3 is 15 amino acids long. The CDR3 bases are TGTGCCAGCAGCACCGGGACAGGGGAGGGCAATGAGCAGTTCTTC. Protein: CASSTGTGEGNEQFF.

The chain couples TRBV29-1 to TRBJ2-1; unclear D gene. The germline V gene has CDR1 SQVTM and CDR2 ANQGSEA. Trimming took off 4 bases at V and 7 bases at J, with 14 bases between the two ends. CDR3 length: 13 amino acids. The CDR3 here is CSVGGSPYNEQFF. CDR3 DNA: TGCAGCGTTGGGGGTAGCCCGTATAATGAGCAGTTCTTC.

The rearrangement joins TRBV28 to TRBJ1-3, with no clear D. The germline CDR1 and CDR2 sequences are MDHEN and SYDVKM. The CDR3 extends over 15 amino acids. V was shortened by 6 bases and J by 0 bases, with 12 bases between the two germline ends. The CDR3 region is CASRAGAHSGNTIYF. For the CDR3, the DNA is TGTGCCAGCAGGGCAGGTGCCCACTCTGGAAACACCATATATTTT. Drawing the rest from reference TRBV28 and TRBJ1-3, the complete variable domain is DVKVTQSSRYLVKRTGEKVFLECVQDMDHENMFWYRQDPGLGLRLIYFSYDVKMKEKGDIPEGYSVSREKKERFSLILESASTNQTSMYLCASRAGAHSGNTIYFGEGSWLTVV.

The CDR3 DNA reads as TGCGCCAGCAGCCACGACGGACTAGCTATGAATGAGCAGTTCTTC. Translating it yields CASSHDGLAMNEQFF. The genes are TRBV4-1 and TRBJ2-1; 8 bases align to TRBD2. CDR3 length: 15 amino acids. The junction had 8 bases not matched to a gene; V was cut back by 3 bases and J by 7 bases. Germline CDR1 reads MGHRA; CDR2 reads YSYEKL.

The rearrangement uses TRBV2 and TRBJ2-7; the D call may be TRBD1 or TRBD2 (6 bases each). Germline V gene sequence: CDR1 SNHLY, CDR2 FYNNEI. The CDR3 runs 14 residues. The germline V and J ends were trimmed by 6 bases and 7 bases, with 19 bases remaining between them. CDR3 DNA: TGTGCCAGCAGATCAGTTTCGGGGGCACTGGAGCAGTACTTC. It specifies CASRSVSGALEQYF.